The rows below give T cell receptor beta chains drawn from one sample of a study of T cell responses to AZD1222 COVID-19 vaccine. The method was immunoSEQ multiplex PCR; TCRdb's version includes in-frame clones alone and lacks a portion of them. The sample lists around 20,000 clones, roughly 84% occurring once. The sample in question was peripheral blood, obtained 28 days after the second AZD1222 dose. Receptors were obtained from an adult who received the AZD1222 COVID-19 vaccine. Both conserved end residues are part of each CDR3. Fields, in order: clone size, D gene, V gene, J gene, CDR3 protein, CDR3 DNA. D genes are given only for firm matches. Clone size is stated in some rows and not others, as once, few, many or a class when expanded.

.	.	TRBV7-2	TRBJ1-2	CASSLGGDTPNYGYTF	TGTGCCAGCAGCTTAGGGGGGGACACTCCTAACTATGGCTACACCTTC
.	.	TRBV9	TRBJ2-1	CASSVDFNEQFF	TGTGCCAGCAGCGTAGATTTCAATGAGCAGTTCTTC
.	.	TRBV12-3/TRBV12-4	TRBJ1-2	CASRTGKKGYTF	TGTGCCAGTCGAACAGGGAAGAAAGGCTACACCTTC
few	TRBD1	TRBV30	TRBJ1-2	CAWRGPGPGQGYYGYTF	TGTGCCTGGAGGGGACCCGGCCCGGGACAGGGTTACTATGGCTACACCTTC
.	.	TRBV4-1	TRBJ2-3	CASTPGPGGTDTQYF	TGCGCCAGCACACCGGGCCCCGGGGGCACAGATACGCAGTATTTT
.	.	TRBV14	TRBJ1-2	CASSQRGRGLYGYTF	TGTGCCAGCAGCCAGAGAGGGAGGGGCCTCTATGGCTACACCTTC
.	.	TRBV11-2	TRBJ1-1	CASSLVGTPNTEAFF	TGTGCCAGCAGCTTAGTGGGGACACCGAACACTGAAGCTTTCTTT
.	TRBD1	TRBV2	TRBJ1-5	CASSHGQGKRPQHF	TGTGCCAGCAGTCACGGACAGGGGAAGCGGCCCCAGCATTTT
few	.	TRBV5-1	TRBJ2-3	CASSPGGTDTQYF	TGCGCCAGCAGCCCGGGGGGCACAGATACGCAGTATTTT
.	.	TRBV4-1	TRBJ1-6	CASSQERSAGYNSPLHF	TGCGCCAGCAGCCAAGAGCGGTCGGCAGGGTATAATTCACCCCTCCACTTT
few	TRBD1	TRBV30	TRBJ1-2	CAWSPGEGAHGYTF	TGTGCCTGGAGCCCCGGGGAGGGGGCGCACGGCTACACCTTC
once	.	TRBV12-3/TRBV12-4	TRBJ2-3	CASSPGLPDTQYF	TGTGCCAGCAGCCCTGGGCTACCTGATACGCAGTATTTT
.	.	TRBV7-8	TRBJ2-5	CASSPPGAEGETQYF	TGTGCCAGCAGCCCCCCCGGGGCAGAGGGAGAGACCCAGTACTTC
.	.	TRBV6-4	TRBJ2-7	CASSVSSDSYEQYF	TGTGCCAGCAGTGTCTCTAGCGACTCCTACGAGCAGTACTTC
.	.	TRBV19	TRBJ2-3	CASSIQDTDTQYF	TGTGCCAGTAGCATCCAAGACACAGATACGCAGTATTTT
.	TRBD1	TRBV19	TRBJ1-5	CASRKTGENQPQHF	TGTGCCAGTAGGAAAACAGGGGAGAATCAGCCCCAGCATTTT
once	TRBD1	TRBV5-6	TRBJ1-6	CASSLLDRVNSPLHF	TGTGCCAGCAGCTTGTTGGACAGGGTGAATTCACCCCTCCACTTT
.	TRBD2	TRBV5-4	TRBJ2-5	CASSLPLAGGPEETQYF	TGTGCCAGCAGCTTGCCGCTAGCGGGAGGGCCGGAGGAGACCCAGTACTTC
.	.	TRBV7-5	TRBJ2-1	CARSLAPVLPKNYNEQFF	TGTGCCAGAAGCTTAGCCCCCGTTTTGCCTAAAAACTACAATGAGCAGTTCTTC
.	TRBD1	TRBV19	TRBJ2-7	CASSKAGGSYEQYF	TGTGCCAGTAGTAAGGCAGGGGGCAGCTACGAGCAGTACTTC
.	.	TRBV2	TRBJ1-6	CASSEDSFNNSPLHF	TGTGCCAGCAGTGAAGACAGTTTCAATAATTCACCCCTCCACTTT
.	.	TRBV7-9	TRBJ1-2	CASSFQNNYGYTF	TGTGCCAGCAGCTTCCAGAATAACTATGGCTACACCTTC
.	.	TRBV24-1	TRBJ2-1	CATSDFGRGRDRAHEQFF	TGTGCCACCAGTGATTTTGGCCGCGGGCGTGATAGGGCACATGAGCAGTTCTTC